The source of this T cell receptor beta chain is a study of post-analysis software for immune sequencing data. Study-wide findings and caveats: Comparison with controls showed significantly lower normalized Chao1 diversity in multiple sclerosis patients. Patients had higher frequencies than controls of about 5 TRBV segments, including TRBV5-6, TRBV5-1 and TRBV20-1.

There are 15 residues in the CDR3. The germline V gene encodes CDR1 MGHRA and CDR2 YSYEKL. On this clonotype itself: Its antigen is currently unknown. Compared with germline, one end of the junction differs, possibly owing to a read error.

Sequencing libraries made from TCR beta cDNA carried unique molecular identifiers. Input amounts of 1 to 10 million T cells were used. These gave approximately 500,000 cDNA molecules, so each molecule approximated one T cell. MiXCR, run by TCRdb on the PCR reads, gives a single entry per CDR3 protein. The profile covers hundreds of thousands of distinct CDR3 sequences, with about a third appearing a single time and 13% taken by the ten largest. Sequences were obtained from blood. This sequence joins TRBV4-1 and TRBJ1-2; a possible D gene is TRBD1 (5 bases). The sequence was obtained from a girl between 10 and 17 years old with multiple sclerosis. The CDR3 is CASSRQGVELYDYTF. The CDR3 nucleotides are TGCGCCAGCAGCCGGCAGGGCGTGGAACTCTATGACTACACCTTC.